The clone carrying this T cell receptor beta chain was detected only a few times. What it binds is unknown. This CDR3 is built from 14 residues. Germline CDR1 is SGHAT and CDR2 is FQNNGV. V trimming: 6 bases; J trimming: 4 bases; junction bases outside the gene matches: 8. The data stem from a study of cytomegalovirus exposure and HLA in healthy donors. Study overall: Within the Caucasian-associated ancestry cluster were 81% of the roughly 360 genotyped donors.

General study results and limits: Confirmation was obtained in vitro that a few CMV-associated chains are specific for CMV antigens. The productive fraction for most TCR beta V segments was about 90% or about 30% in an earlier analysis. In a later analysis, donors in an Asian-associated ancestry cluster reportedly had fewer N-insertions in productive TCRs than the cohort mean.

Amplification used 60 Vbeta primers and 13 Jbeta primers. Some clones are missing from TCRdb's copy, which holds only in-frame ones; the method was immunoSEQ multiplex PCR. Here the sample spans about 140,000 clones, about four fifths being singletons. The sequencing input was PBMCs. The gene calls are TRBV11-2 and TRBJ2-7, with 8 bases aligning to TRBD1. The source is a male donor in good health and CMV-seronegative. DNA of the CDR3: TGTGCCAGCAGTCCGGACAGGGATAGTTACGAGCAGTACTTC. This translates into CASSPDRDSYEQYF.